This T cell receptor (beta chain) emerged from a study of blood T cells in healthy people across ages (dated by TCRdb to between 2015 and 2016). Study-level background: In model experiments, roughly one uniquely barcoded TCR beta cDNA molecule per two T cells was captured by template switching. To track age-related changes in TCR beta repertoire diversity, the study relied on deep sequencing normalized with unique cDNA molecular identifiers. Four age groups were formed from the donors: young (average approximately 17 years), middle-aged (around 41), aged (under 70) and long-lived (around 82). To avoid experimental bias, donors of different ages were randomly spread across the sequencing lanes. Two additional independent replicas of 1 million unique cDNA reads from the same blood draw were analyzed for two donors (one aged 18 to 29 and one aged 80 or older). Broader findings and caveats from the paper: Estimates of total diversity based on one million sequenced T cells were considered lower bounds and underestimates. Compared with the aged group, the long-lived group had more naive CD4+ T cells, fewer expanded clones and increased TCR diversity, a pattern suggesting age selection. The percentage of naive T cells measured by flow cytometry correlated strongly with observed TCR beta diversity. Donor CMV infection status was unknown, potentially confounding age-related changes in expanded clonotypes. Because profiling used bulk unsorted PBMCs, naive and antigen-experienced compartments could not be compared conclusively. As age increased, observed TCR beta diversity per million T cells dropped in a roughly linear way, and a significant reduction was already evident by age 40.

Libraries were built with 5' RACE. Sequencing took place on an Illumina HiSeq 2500. The second PCR ran for about 7 to 11 cycles and used a J-beta primer mix along with a sample-barcoded 5' primer. A template-switch 5' adaptor carrying 12 random nucleotides introduced a unique molecular identifier onto each TCR beta cDNA molecule. Each sample yielded at least 3 million CDR3-containing paired-end reads. All of the RNA was converted into first-strand cDNA using the Mint cDNA synthesis kit, with a TRBC-specific oligonucleotide serving as the primer. Following uracil-DNA glycosylase treatment, a first 18-cycle PCR with universal primers M1SS and BC2_uni_R was performed on all cDNA. Regarding the original processing steps: For normalization, 1 million high-quality reads, each with a distinct molecular identifier, were randomly selected from each sample. Instead of being binned into consensus sequences, reads with shared molecular identifiers were discarded. CDR3 identification, clonotype clustering and error correction used MiTCR with a Q25 quality threshold and the strictest error-elimination algorithm. A nonparametric unseen species model with Euler transformation was used to estimate lower-bound total TCR beta diversity. TCRdb handled the public reads itself, with Q25 trimming in fastp and clone calling in MiXCR, and kept productive beta chains. Entries are consolidated by CDR3 protein sequence, retaining the most common genes and DNA. For this entry, the V and J calls and clone size follow TCRdb and not the study's own pipeline. The sample yields some 1.1 million distinct CDR3 sequences; roughly two fifths were counted once. Of the sample, roughly 14% falls within the top ten clones.

The CDR3 measures 22 amino acids from cysteine to phenylalanine. The read is trimmed to its CDR3 DNA, 66 bases read in frame from base 1. In this sample, this clonotype turned up once. The antigen it binds to is not known. Base quality data are lacking; no much larger clone is found one base away. Donors were 40 or so systemically healthy Caucasian individuals from Russia aged roughly 6 to 90 years. Each donor gave approximately 9.3 milliliters of peripheral blood, collected into EDTA-treated Vacutainer tubes. Ficoll-Paque density-gradient centrifugation was used to isolate PBMCs, with at least 6.5 million per sample. Total RNA was extracted from PBMCs with Trizol reagent, with at least 5.5 micrograms obtained per sample. For every donor, an aliquot of PBMCs went through flow cytometry to measure the percentages of naive CD45RAhigh/CD27high T cells.

The sample taken for sequencing was blood. The rearrangement combines TRBV21-1 with TRBJ1-5; TRBD1, as called in the table, went unchecked against the DNA. TRBV21-1 is classified as a pseudogene. The origin of this receptor is a man between 18 and 35 years old in good health. The CDR3 region reads CASSKDDPGKVLRGRSNQPQHF. The nucleotides read TGTGCCAGCAGCAAAGATGACCCGGGCAAAGTGTTACGGGGTCGAAGCAATCAGCCCCAGCATTTT.